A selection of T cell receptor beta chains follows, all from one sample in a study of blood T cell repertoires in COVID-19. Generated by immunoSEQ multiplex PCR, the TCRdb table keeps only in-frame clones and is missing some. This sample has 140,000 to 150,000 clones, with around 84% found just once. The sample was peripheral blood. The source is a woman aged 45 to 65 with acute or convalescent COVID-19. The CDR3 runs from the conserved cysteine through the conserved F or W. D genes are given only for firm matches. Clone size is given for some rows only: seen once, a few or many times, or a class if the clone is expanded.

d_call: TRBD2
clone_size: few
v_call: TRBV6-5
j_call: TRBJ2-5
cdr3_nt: TGTGCCAGCAGCCGACTAGCGGGTGAAGAGACCCAGTACTTC
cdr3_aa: CASSRLAGEETQYF

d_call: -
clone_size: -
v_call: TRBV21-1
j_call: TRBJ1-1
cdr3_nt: TGTGCCAGCTTTAAGGGACAGGGGGGAATGAACACTGAAGCTTTCTTT
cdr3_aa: CASFKGQGGMNTEAFF

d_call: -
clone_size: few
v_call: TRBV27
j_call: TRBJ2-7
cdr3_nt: TGTGCCAGCAGTTTTTCAGGGAATTGGGACGAGCAGTACTTC
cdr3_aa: CASSFSGNWDEQYF

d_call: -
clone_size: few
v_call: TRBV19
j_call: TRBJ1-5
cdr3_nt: TGTGCCAGTAGTATACACAGGGTGGGGAGATTGAGCAATCAGCCCCAGCATTTT
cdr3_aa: CASSIHRVGRLSNQPQHF

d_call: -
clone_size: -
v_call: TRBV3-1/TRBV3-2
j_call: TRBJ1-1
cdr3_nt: TGTGCCAGCAGCCAAGCCGCAGGAGGCTTGGACACTGAAGCTTTCTTT
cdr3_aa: CASSQAAGGLDTEAFF

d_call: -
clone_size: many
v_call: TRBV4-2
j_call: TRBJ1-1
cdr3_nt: TGTGCCAGCAGCCCGGGGATTGAAGCTTTCTTT
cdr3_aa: CASSPGIEAFF

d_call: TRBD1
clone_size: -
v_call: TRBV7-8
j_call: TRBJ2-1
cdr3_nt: TGTGCCAGCACCCCCGGGACAGGGGCCAATGAGCAGTTCTTC
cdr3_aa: CASTPGTGANEQFF

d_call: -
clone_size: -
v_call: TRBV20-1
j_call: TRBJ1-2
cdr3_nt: TGCAGTGGCGACACGGATGGCTACACCTTC
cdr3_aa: CSGDTDGYTF

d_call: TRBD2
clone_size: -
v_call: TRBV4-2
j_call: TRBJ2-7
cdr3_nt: TGTGCCAGCAGCCAAGAGGAGCGGGGGGCCTTCTCCTACGAGCAGTACTTC
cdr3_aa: CASSQEERGAFSYEQYF

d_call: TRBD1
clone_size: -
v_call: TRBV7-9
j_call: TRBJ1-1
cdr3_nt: TGTGCCAGCAGCTCCGGAGCCGGGACAGGGAAGATGAACACTGAAGCTTTCTTT
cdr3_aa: CASSSGAGTGKMNTEAFF

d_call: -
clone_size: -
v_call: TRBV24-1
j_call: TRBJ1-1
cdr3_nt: TGTGCCACCAGTGGGCATCCGAACACTGAAGCTTTCTTT
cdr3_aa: CATSGHPNTEAFF

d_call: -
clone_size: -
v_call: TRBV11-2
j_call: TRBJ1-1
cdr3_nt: TGTGCCAGCAGCCGAGGAGTGAACACTGAAGCTTTCTTT
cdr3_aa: CASSRGVNTEAFF

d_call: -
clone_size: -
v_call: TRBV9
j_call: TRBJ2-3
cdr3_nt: TGTGCCAGCAGCGTTGAGGGCACAGGCACAGATACGCAGTATTTT
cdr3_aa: CASSVEGTGTDTQYF

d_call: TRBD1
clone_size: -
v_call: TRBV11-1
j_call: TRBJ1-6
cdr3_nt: TGTGCCAGCACCGAAAGAGCGGGACAGGGTAATTCACCCCTCCACTTT
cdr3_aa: CASTERAGQGNSPLHF

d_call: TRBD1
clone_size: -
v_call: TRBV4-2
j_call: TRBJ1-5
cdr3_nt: TGTGCCAGCAGCCCCATAGACGGACAGGAGAGAAATCAGCCCCAGCATTTT
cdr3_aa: CASSPIDGQERNQPQHF

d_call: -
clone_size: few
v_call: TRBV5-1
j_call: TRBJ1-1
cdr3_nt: TGCGCCAGCAGCTTGGGGCCCCAAGGAGGGGTCGCTGAAGCTTTCTTT
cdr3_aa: CASSLGPQGGVAEAFF

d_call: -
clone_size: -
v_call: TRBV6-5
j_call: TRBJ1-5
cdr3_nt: TGTGCCAGCAACTCCCAACAGGGCGGGCGGCAGCATTTT
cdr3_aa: CASNSQQGGRQHF

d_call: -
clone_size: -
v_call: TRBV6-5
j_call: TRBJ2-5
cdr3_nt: TGTGCCAGCAGTCCCACCAGGGGGACCCAGTACTTC
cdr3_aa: CASSPTRGTQYF

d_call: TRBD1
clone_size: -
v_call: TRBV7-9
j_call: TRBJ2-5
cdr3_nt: TGTGCCAGCAGCTTAGGACAGGGGGACGAGACCCAGTACTTC
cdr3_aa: CASSLGQGDETQYF

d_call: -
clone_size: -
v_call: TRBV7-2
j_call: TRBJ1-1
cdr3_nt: TGTGCCAGCAGCCCTAGGACAGATGAAGCTTTCTTT
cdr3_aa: CASSPRTDEAFF

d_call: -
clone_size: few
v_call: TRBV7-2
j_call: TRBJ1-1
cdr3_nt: TGTGCCAGCAGCTCTCAGGGCACTGAAGCTTTCTTT
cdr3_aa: CASSSQGTEAFF

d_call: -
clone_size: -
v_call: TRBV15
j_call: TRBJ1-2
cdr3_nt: TGTGCCACCAGCAGAGTAAGGACTCTCCACACCTATGGCTACACCTTC
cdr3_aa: CATSRVRTLHTYGYTF

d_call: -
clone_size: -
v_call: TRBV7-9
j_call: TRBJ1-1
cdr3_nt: TGTGCCAGCAGGGGGGGAGGAGACGAAGCTTTCTTT
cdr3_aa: CASRGGGDEAFF

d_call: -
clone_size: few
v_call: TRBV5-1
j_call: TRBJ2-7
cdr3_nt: TGCGCCAGCAGCACCCGTCCGGGACACGAATACGAGCAGTACTTC
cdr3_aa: CASSTRPGHEYEQYF